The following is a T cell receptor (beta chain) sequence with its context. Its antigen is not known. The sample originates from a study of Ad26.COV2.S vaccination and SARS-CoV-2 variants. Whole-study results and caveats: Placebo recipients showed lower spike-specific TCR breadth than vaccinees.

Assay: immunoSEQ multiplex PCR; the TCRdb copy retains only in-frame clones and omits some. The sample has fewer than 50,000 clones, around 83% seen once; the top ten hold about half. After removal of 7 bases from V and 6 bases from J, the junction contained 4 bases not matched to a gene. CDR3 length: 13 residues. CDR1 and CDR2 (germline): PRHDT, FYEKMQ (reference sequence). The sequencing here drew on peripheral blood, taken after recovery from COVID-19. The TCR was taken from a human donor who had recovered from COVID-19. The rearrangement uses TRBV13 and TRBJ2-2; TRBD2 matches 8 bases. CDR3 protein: CASKRAGAGELFF. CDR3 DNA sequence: TGTGCCAGCAAAAGAGCGGGAGCCGGGGAGCTGTTTTTT.